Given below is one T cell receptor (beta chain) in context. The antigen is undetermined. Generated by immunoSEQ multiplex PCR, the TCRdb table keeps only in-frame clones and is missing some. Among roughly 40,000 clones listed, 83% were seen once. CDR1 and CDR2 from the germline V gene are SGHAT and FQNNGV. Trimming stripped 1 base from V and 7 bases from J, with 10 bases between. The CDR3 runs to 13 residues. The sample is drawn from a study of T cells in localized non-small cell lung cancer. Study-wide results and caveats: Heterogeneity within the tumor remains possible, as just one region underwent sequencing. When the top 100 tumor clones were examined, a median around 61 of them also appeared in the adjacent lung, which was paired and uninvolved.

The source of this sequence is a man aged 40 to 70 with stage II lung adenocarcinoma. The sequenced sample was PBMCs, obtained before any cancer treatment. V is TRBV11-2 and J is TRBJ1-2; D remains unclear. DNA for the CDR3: TGTGCCAGCAGCTTAGTCCGGTCGCCTGGCTACACCTTC. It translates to CASSLVRSPGYTF.